This T cell receptor beta chain was profiled in a study of response to subunit inactivated influenza vaccine. Germline V gives CDR1 LGHNT, CDR2 FRNRAP. This CDR3 region has 16 residues. Trimming took 1 base from V and 2 from J; bases not matched to a gene: 7. TCRdb reanalysed the RT-PCR reads using MiXCR and keeps one entry per CDR3 protein. The sample carries about 780,000 distinct CDR3 sequences, roughly 20% recorded once. This sequence was found in a man between 45 and 60 years old who received an inactivated influenza vaccine. The chain has TRBV12-5 and TRBJ2-7, with 8 bases matching TRBD1. Material: PBMCs from blood, obtained less than 6 days after vaccination. The CDR3 bases are TGTGCTAGTGGTTTGGACCCAGGGGGCAGAGCCTACGAGCAGTACTTC. Its protein is CASGLDPGGRAYEQYF.